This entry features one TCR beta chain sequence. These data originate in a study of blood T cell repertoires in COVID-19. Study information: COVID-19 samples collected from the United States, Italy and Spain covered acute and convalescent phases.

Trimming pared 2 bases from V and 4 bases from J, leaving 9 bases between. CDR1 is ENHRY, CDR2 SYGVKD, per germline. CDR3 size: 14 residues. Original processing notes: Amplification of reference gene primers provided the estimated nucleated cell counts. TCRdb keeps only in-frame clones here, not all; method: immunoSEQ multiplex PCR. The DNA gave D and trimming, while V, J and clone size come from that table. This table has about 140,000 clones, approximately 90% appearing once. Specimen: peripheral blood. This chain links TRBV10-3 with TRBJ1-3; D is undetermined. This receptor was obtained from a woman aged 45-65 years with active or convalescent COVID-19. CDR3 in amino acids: CAISEAAFGNTIYF. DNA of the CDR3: TGTGCCATCAGTGAGGCGGCATTCGGAAACACCATATATTTT.